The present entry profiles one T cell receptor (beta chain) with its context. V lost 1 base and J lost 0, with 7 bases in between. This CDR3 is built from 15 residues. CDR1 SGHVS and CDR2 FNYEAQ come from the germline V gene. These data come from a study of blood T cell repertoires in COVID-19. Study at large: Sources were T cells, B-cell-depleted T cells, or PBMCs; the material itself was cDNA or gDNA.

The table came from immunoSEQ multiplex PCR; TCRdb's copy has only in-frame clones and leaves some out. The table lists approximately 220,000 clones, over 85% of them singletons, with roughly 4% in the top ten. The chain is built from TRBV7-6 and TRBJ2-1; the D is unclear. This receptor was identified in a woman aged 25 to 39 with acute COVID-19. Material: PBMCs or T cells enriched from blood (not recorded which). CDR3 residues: CASSLGWSSYNEQFF. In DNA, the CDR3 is TGTGCCAGCAGCTTAGGCTGGAGCTCCTACAATGAGCAGTTCTTC.